This T cell receptor (beta chain) came from a study of breast tumors, draining lymph nodes, adjacent tissues. TCRdb analysed the multiplex PCR reads with MiXCR anew, one entry per CDR3 protein. The top ten hold over 1% of the sample, which has about 100,000 distinct CDR3 sequences, 21% seen once. Breast cancer patients provided tissue from their axillary draining lymph nodes. Points from the study as a whole: Compared with lymph nodes, tumors were less diverse; compared with nontumor tissue, more. The data were judged consistent with most tumor T cells coming from lymph node and expanding in tumor. The lymph node origin of tumor T cells was framed as consistent with a hypothesis, not demonstrated. Luminal-like breast cancer showed significantly higher tumor–nontumor repertoire similarity than basal-like.

This clonotype has ten or more counts. Antigen specificity is unknown. Germline lookup yields CDR1 LNHDA and CDR2 SQIVND (reference sequence). Unmatched junction bases numbered 12, after V lost 4 bases and J lost 6 bases. The CDR3 is 15 amino acids. The chain carries TRBV19 and TRBJ2-7, with 7 bases aligning to TRBD1. Sample: axillary lymph node tissue. This TCR was recovered from a female donor with breast cancer. Some clones in this sample may be carry-over from other donors' samples. The CDR3 sequence: CASSRLQGRGGEQYF. The CDR3 DNA reads as TGTGCCAGTAGTAGGCTACAGGGGCGTGGGGGCGAGCAGTACTTC.